The source of this T cell receptor beta chain is a study of T cell changes during pregnancy in multiple sclerosis. The CDR3 runs 18 residues. V trimming: 3 bases; J trimming: 3 bases; junction bases outside the gene matches: 8. The V gene's germline CDR1 is SGHNT and CDR2 YYREEE (reference sequence). Profiled with immunoSEQ multiplex PCR; TCRdb holds only in-frame clones, not every one. The sample has more than 50,000 clones, about 91% seen once. This specimen consisted of peripheral blood, obtained before pregnancy. This TCR was sampled from a female donor with multiple sclerosis, enrolled in a pregnancy study. The chain uses TRBV5-4 and TRBJ2-2; 13 bases are a match to TRBD2. CDR3 loop: CASSSGLAGAPDTGELFF. In nucleotides, the CDR3 is TGTGCCAGCAGCTCAGGACTAGCGGGGGCCCCCGACACCGGGGAGCTGTTTTTT.